The next 13 T cell receptor beta chains were all read from a single sample in a study of T-cell memory formation after mild COVID-19. Each CDR3 protein is one row after TCRdb ran MiXCR on the 5' RACE reads. The sample includes just under 550,000 distinct CDR3 sequences, 20% seen only once; the top ten take approximately 12%. The sequenced sample was PBMCs or a T cell subset sorted from them (not recorded which). Every receptor here comes from an adult woman who had mild COVID-19 (a few samples of this study predate the infection). Cell type and time point are not known.

CDR3: CASSQGWLSGQKKTYNEQFF. Here the CDR3 DNA reads TGCGCCAGCAGCCAAGGGTGGTTAAGTGGTCAGAAAAAGACCTACAATGAGCAGTTCTTC. This chain links TRBV4-1 with TRBJ2-1; D is unresolved. V dropped 1 base and J dropped 2 bases, with 24 bases sitting between them. Per the germline V gene, CDR1 is MGHRA and CDR2 is YSYEKL. The CDR3 extends over 20 amino acids.

The V and J genes are TRBV12-3 or TRBV12-4 and TRBJ2-6, with TRBD2 matching 9 bases. J lost 0 bases, V lost 5 bases, and 11 bases had no gene match. The CDR3 is 19 amino acids. The CDR3 is CASSDRTSELPSGANVLTF. The CDR3 nucleotides read TGTGCCAGCAGTGATCGGACTAGCGAGCTACCCTCTGGGGCCAACGTCCTGACTTTC.

This clonotype was observed a few times. The chain combines TRBV7-9 with TRBJ1-1; the D gene is possibly TRBD1 (6 bases). Trimming removed 5 bases at V and 4 bases at J, with 14 bases between. This CDR3 region has 14 residues. CDR1 SEHNR and CDR2 FQNEAQ come from the germline V gene (reference sequence). The CDR3 bases are TGTGCCAGCAGCCTGGTGGAAGGGGGCACTGAAGCTTTCTTT. Translation gives CASSLVEGGTEAFF.

This clonotype appeared a few times. CDR3 in DNA: TGTGCCAGCAGCTCCTCAAGACTAGCGGGGTCCAATGAGCAGTTCTTC. Amino acid sequence: CASSSSRLAGSNEQFF. The V and J genes are TRBV7-8 and TRBJ2-1; 11 bases match TRBD2. The CDR3 is 16 residues long. The V gene's germline CDR1 is SGHVS and CDR2 FQNEAQ. The J segment lost 6 bases and the V segment lost 4 bases, leaving 8 bases of the junction unmatched.

This chain links TRBV30 with TRBJ1-5; 8 nucleotides align to TRBD1. Germline V gene data show CDR1 as GTSNPN and CDR2 as SVGIG (reference sequence). The CDR3 runs 13 residues. Trimming cost V 4 bases and J 5 bases; bases outside gene matches: 4. CDR3 sequence: CAWTEQGDQPQHF. DNA of the CDR3: TGTGCCTGGACCGAACAGGGGGATCAGCCCCAGCATTTT.

This rearrangement joins TRBV4-1 to TRBJ1-5; 8 bases map to TRBD1. V gave up 1 base and J gave up 0 bases; unmatched junction bases: 2. Germline V gene data show CDR1 as MGHRA and CDR2 as YSYEKL. The CDR3 covers 16 residues. CDR3 coding DNA: TGCGCCAGCAGCCAAGTTGGGACAGGTAGCAATCAGCCCCAGCATTTT. Translated, it gives CASSQVGTGSNQPQHF.

V gene TRBV18 combines with J gene TRBJ2-5; D gene uncertain. The V end was cut by 2 bases, the J end by 4 bases, with 11 bases between. The CDR3 runs to 14 residues. Germline-derived CDR1 and CDR2 are KGHSH and LQKENI. In DNA, the CDR3 is TGTGCCAGCTCACCATCCCGGGTCATAGAGACCCAGTACTTC. This encodes CASSPSRVIETQYF.

This clonotype was counted between two and nine times. The CDR3 region is CASSPSGPRSEQFF. The DNA of the CDR3 is TGTGCCAGCAGCCCCAGCGGTCCCCGGAGTGAGCAGTTCTTC. The gene calls are TRBV3-1 and TRBJ2-1, with a tentative D call TRBD2 (5 bases). Trimming pared 4 bases from V and 9 bases from J, leaving 16 bases between. The CDR3 has 14 amino acids. The germline V gene has CDR1 LGHDT and CDR2 YNNKEL (reference sequence).

The rearrangement uses TRBV4-1 and TRBJ2-7; no firm D call. Looked up from germline, CDR1 is MGHRA and CDR2 is YSYEKL. V lost 0 bases and J 2 bases, leaving 8 bases between the germline ends. The CDR3 is 14 residues long. DNA for the CDR3: TGCGCCAGCAGCCAAGATTGGGGTCCCTACGAGCAGTACTTC. Its protein product is CASSQDWGPYEQYF.

The chain is built from TRBV4-3 and TRBJ1-1; 7 bases map to TRBD1. Unmatched junction bases numbered 12, after V lost 0 bases and J lost 2 bases. The germline V gene has CDR1 LGHNA and CDR2 YSLEER. This CDR3 has 18 residues. Written as DNA, the CDR3 is TGCGCCAGCAGCCAAGATCCGGCAGGGGGAGATTTAAACACTGAAGCTTTCTTT. Encoded protein: CASSQDPAGGDLNTEAFF.

This clonotype was recorded a few times. J is TRBJ2-3 and V is TRBV4-1, with 9 bases aligning to TRBD1. The CDR3 contains 18 residues. After removal of 5 bases from V and 6 bases from J, the junction contained 18 bases not matched to a gene. The germline CDR1 and CDR2 sequences are MGHRA and YSYEKL. The CDR3 region is CASSDTSGQGNVVDTQYF. DNA for the CDR3: TGCGCCAGCAGCGATACTTCAGGACAGGGGAATGTAGTGGATACGCAGTATTTT.

At least ten counts were recorded for this clonotype. The V and J genes are TRBV24-1 and TRBJ1-4, with a tentative D call TRBD1 (6 bases). The CDR3 is 14 residues long. V was shortened by 4 bases and J by 8 bases, with 13 bases between the two germline ends. CDR1 and CDR2 (germline): KGHDR, SFDVKD. CDR3 residues: CATSDGRQEEKLFF. The CDR3 bases are TGTGCCACCAGTGACGGTCGACAGGAAGAAAAACTGTTTTTT.

The chain links TRBV29-1 to TRBJ1-2, with 11 bases identical to TRBD1. J gave up 7 bases and V 5 bases, and 6 bases lay outside the gene matches. This CDR3 region has 13 residues. From germline, CDR1 is SQVTM and CDR2 ANQGSEA. The CDR3 is CSVLDRGQFGYTF. As DNA, the CDR3 is TGCAGCGTTCTGGACAGGGGGCAGTTTGGCTACACCTTC.